This TCR beta chain derives from a study of blood T cell repertoires in COVID-19. Worth noting for this clone: Within the sample, other DNA sequences also encode this same CDR3.

The CDR3 runs to 13 residues. Deletions cut 5 bases from V and 4 bases from J, with 11 bases between. CDR1 is KGHSH, CDR2 LQKENI, per germline. Participants' own reports of clinical history determined their cohort assignment. The table came from immunoSEQ multiplex PCR; TCRdb's copy has only in-frame clones and leaves some out. The sample holds roughly 400,000 clones; over 75% are singletons and the top ten take roughly 1.4%. The specimen was PBMCs or T cells enriched from blood (not recorded which). This chain joins TRBV18 and TRBJ2-5; D possibly corresponds to TRBD2 (5 bases). The origin of this receptor is a woman between 18 and 30 years old who had been exposed to COVID-19. The CDR3 DNA follows: TGTGCCAGCTCAGCCGGACTGCGAGAGACCCAGTACTTC. Amino acids: CASSAGLRETQYF.